The 12 T cell receptor beta chains given below trace back to one sample, sequenced in a study of OX40 agonist ivuxolimab in advanced cancers. Assay used: immunoSEQ multiplex PCR; TCRdb lists only in-frame clones, some missing. The sample includes some 87,000 clones, about 88% seen only once; the top ten take 0.72%. This specimen consisted of CD4+ or CD8+ T cells sorted from blood, obtained in a trial of the OX40 agonist ivuxolimab. The receptors come from an adult with an advanced solid tumor such as melanoma, head and neck, liver or kidney cancer.

The V and J genes are TRBV28 and TRBJ1-2; perhaps TRBD1 as D (5 bases). CDR3 length equals 14 residues. Trimming took off 4 bases at V and 7 bases at J, with 16 bases between the two ends. Germline-derived CDR1 and CDR2 are MDHEN and SYDVKM. The CDR3 protein is CASSSGTLFGGYTF. CDR3 DNA: TGTGCCAGCAGTTCGGGGACCCTATTCGGTGGCTACACCTTC.

V gene TRBV6-5 combines with J gene TRBJ2-7; 10 bases match TRBD1. V gave up 5 bases and J gave up 2 bases; unmatched junction bases: 6. The CDR3 has 15 residues. Germline assignment: CDR1 MNHEY and CDR2 SVGAGI. For the CDR3, the DNA is TGTGCCAGCAGTGCCCCGGGACAGGGGACCTACGAGCAGTACTTC. Its protein is CASSAPGQGTYEQYF.

This chain links TRBV2 with TRBJ2-3; 7 positions agree with TRBD2. The CDR3 sequence is 14 residues long. V lost 5 bases to trimming and J lost 4 bases; unmatched junction nucleotides: 6. The germline CDR1 and CDR2 sequences are SNHLY and FYNNEI. The CDR3 loop is CASSRGSRADTQYF. The CDR3 DNA sequence: TGTGCCAGCAGTCGCGGGAGTCGAGCAGATACGCAGTATTTT.

The chain uses TRBV6-5 and TRBJ2-7; 8 bases line up with TRBD2. This CDR3 spans 15 amino acids. V shed 2 bases and J 5 bases; nucleotides not matched to a gene: 8. In germline, CDR1 is MNHEY, CDR2 SVGAGI. The DNA of the CDR3 is TGTGCCAGCAGTTACGTAAATAGCGGGAACCACGAGCAGTACTTC. Its translation: CASSYVNSGNHEQYF.

The chain has TRBV14 and TRBJ1-1; possible D gene TRBD1, 6 bases. CDR1 and CDR2 (germline): SGHDN, FVKESK. There are 15 residues in the CDR3. Trimming left V 2 bases short and J 6 bases short, with 16 bases between. This chain's CDR3 is CASSQKQGLRSEAFF. Here the CDR3 DNA reads TGTGCCAGCAGCCAAAAACAGGGTTTAAGGTCTGAAGCTTTCTTT.

This clone was seen only a few times. The chain is built from TRBV7-2 and TRBJ2-7; possibly TRBD1 for D (5 bases). The CDR3 length is 12 residues. CDR1 SGHTA and CDR2 FQGNSA come from the germline V gene. V was shortened by 1 base and J by 7 bases, with 8 bases between the two germline ends. CDR3 in amino acids: CASSLVPGEQYF. CDR3 nucleotides: TGTGCCAGCAGCTTAGTCCCAGGGGAGCAGTACTTC.

V gene TRBV4-3 combines with J gene TRBJ1-6; D gene ambiguous. V lost 3 bases to trimming and J lost 10 bases, with 16 bases between them. Germline CDR1 LGHNA, CDR2 YSLEER. The CDR3 has 15 residues. The CDR3 nucleotides are TGCGCCAGCAGCCAGGGTCGGGGTCGAGGCTCACCCCTCCACTTT. This gives the protein CASSQGRGRGSPLHF.

This chain links TRBV11-2 with TRBJ1-2, with D maybe TRBD1 (5 bases). CDR1 and CDR2 from the germline V gene are SGHAT and FQNNGV. Trimming took 0 bases from V and 5 from J, leaving 13 bases between them. The CDR3 extends over 15 amino acids. The CDR3 DNA reads as TGTGCCAGCAGCTTAGATGGGGGAGCGGGTTATGGCTACACCTTC. This translates into CASSLDGGAGYGYTF.

The chain joins TRBV6-1 to TRBJ1-1, with 9 bases fitting TRBD1. Germline V gives CDR1 MNHNS, CDR2 SASEGT. The CDR3 is 15 residues long. Trimming took 6 bases from V and 1 from J; bases not matched to a gene: 6. CDR3 sequence (DNA): TGTGCCAGCAGACCGCGGACAGGGGCGAACACTGAAGCTTTCTTT. It yields the protein CASRPRTGANTEAFF.

The rearrangement links TRBV20-1 to TRBJ2-4; no reliable D call. With 6 bases removed from V and 0 bases from J, the gap between germline ends came to 3 bases. This CDR3 is built from 11 residues. Germline values: CDR1 DFQATT, CDR2 SNEGSKA (reference sequence). CDR3 region: CSAVAKNIQYF. CDR3 nucleotide sequence: TGCAGTGCGGTAGCCAAAAACATTCAGTACTTC.

The chain has TRBV6-5 and TRBJ1-4; no reliable D call. Germline loops: CDR1 MNHEY, CDR2 SVGAGI. V was clipped by 6 bases and J by 7 bases, with 12 bases between them. This CDR3 is built from 13 residues. In nucleotides, the CDR3 is TGTGCCAGCAGCTTCGCCCGGGGTGAAAAACTGTTTTTT. Translated: CASSFARGEKLFF.

The rearrangement links TRBV18 to TRBJ2-7, with 7 bases identical to TRBD2. V trimming: 6 bases; J trimming: 0 bases; junction bases outside the gene matches: 17. The germline V gene has CDR1 KGHSH and CDR2 LQKENI. The CDR3 covers 18 residues. The CDR3 bases are TGTGCCAGCTCCTCAATACGGGGGAGCGGGGCGACCTCCTACGAGCAGTACTTC. This sequence encodes CASSSIRGSGATSYEQYF.